This TCR beta chain was obtained from a study of blood T cell repertoires in COVID-19. Turning to the study itself: PBMCs, B-cell-depleted T cells, or T cells were the source of the cDNA or gDNA that made up the material.

V was cut by 5 bases and J by 1 base, with 14 bases left in between. This CDR3 comprises 15 residues. Germline V CDR1 and CDR2: SGHTA, FQGNSA. Original processing methods: Reference gene primer amplification gave nucleated cell count estimates. Generated by immunoSEQ multiplex PCR, the TCRdb table keeps only in-frame clones and is missing some. V, J and clone size reflect that table, while D and trimming were determined from the DNA. The table lists about 70,000 clones, approximately 80% of them singletons, with under 7.5% in the top ten. Enrolment of Seattle patients took place during active infection, and they were followed longitudinally.

The sample taken for sequencing was peripheral blood. The source of this sequence is a man aged 25 to 45 with COVID-19, enrolled during active disease. The chain links TRBV7-2 to TRBJ1-2, with D hard to call. The CDR3 protein is CASSRPAGNNYGYTF. The CDR3 DNA is TGTGCCAGCAGCCGCCCGGCGGGGAATAACTATGGCTACACCTTC.